What follows are 15 T cell receptor beta chains derived from one specimen sequenced in a study of T cell repertoires in cytomegalovirus infection. TCRdb reprocessed the reads with MiXCR, giving one entry per CDR3 protein. This sample has some 940,000 distinct CDR3 sequences, with roughly 30% found just once. These receptors lack a known antigen. The material sequenced was cultured CD8+ T cells from PBMCs, taken from culture after CMV antigen stimulation. The receptors were gathered from a human donor in good health (CMV status not recorded). Some clones in this sample may be carry-over from other donors' samples.

This clonotype occurred a few times. CDR3 loop: CASSSDLRQGGASDTGELFF. CDR3 in DNA: TGTGCCAGCAGTTCCGATCTCCGACAGGGGGGGGCCTCGGACACCGGGGAGCTGTTTTTT. V gene TRBV6-5 combines with J gene TRBJ2-2, with 9 bases lining up with TRBD1. The CDR3 is 20 amino acids. Germline V gives CDR1 MNHEY, CDR2 SVGAGI. Trimming removed 4 bases from V and 3 bases from J; junction bases left unmatched: 18.

The chain carries TRBV4-1 and TRBJ1-1, with D hard to call. V dropped 0 bases and J dropped 0 bases, with 8 bases sitting between them. Germline values: CDR1 MGHRA, CDR2 YSYEKL. The CDR3 runs 15 residues. CDR3 in amino acids: CASSQDSVMNTEAFF. The CDR3 DNA is TGCGCCAGCAGCCAAGACAGCGTTATGAACACTGAAGCTTTCTTT.

The chain is built from TRBV20-1 and TRBJ1-4; no clear D gene. V lost 0 bases and J lost 7, with 12 bases in between. Per germline, CDR1 DFQATT and CDR2 SNEGSKA (reference sequence). The CDR3 contains 14 residues. CDR3 bases: TGCAGTGCTAGAGACCGCCAAGGTTTTGAAAAACTGTTTTTT. Translating gives CSARDRQGFEKLFF.

The chain couples TRBV27 to TRBJ2-1; TRBD2 matches 9 bases. V shed 4 bases and J 9 bases; nucleotides not matched to a gene: 4. Germline CDR1 reads MNHEY; CDR2 reads SMNVEV (reference sequence). This CDR3 spans 13 amino acids. CDR3 residues: CASSSGLAAEQFF. CDR3 in DNA: TGTGCCAGCAGTTCGGGACTAGCAGCTGAGCAGTTCTTC.

J is TRBJ2-3 and V is TRBV4-3; maybe TRBD1 (5 bases). CDR3 length equals 15 residues. Germline lookup yields CDR1 LGHNA and CDR2 YSLEER. Trimming removed 1 base from V and 2 bases from J, with 10 bases in between. The CDR3 bases are TGCGCCAGCAGCCAAGGACAGTACGACACAGATACGCAGTATTTT. Its protein is CASSQGQYDTDTQYF.

V is TRBV11-1 and J is TRBJ1-1; D is unclear. The CDR3 sequence is 17 residues long. The V end was cut by 4 bases, the J end by 5 bases, with 23 bases between. Germline V gene lookup returns CDR1 SGHAT and CDR2 FQDESV (reference sequence). CDR3 in amino acids: CASSSPGGRLVWTEAFF. The DNA of the CDR3 is TGTGCCAGCAGCTCCCCAGGCGGACGCCTGGTATGGACTGAAGCTTTCTTT.

This clonotype was detected ten times or more. V and J are TRBV7-2 and TRBJ2-3; 12 bases map to TRBD2. The ends lost 5 bases at V and 6 bases at J; junction bases unmatched: 12. This CDR3 is built from 17 residues. Germline V gives CDR1 SGHTA, CDR2 FQGNSA. The CDR3 coding sequence is TGTGCCAGCAGCCTGAACCTAGCGGGGGGGTTCAGGGATACGCAGTATTTT. Translation gives CASSLNLAGGFRDTQYF.

The chain combines TRBV7-4 with TRBJ1-1, with 9 bases aligning to TRBD1. With V trimmed by 6 bases and J by 3 bases, 11 bases remained unmatched. The CDR3 spans 16 residues. CDR1 is SGHVT and CDR2 is SQSDAQ in the germline V gene. The DNA of the CDR3 is TGTGCCAGCAGTCTCTCGGGACAGGGACGGCACACTGAAGCTTTCTTT. The encoded protein is CASSLSGQGRHTEAFF.

The CDR3 protein is CASSPPLTGGGSQYF. The CDR3 bases are TGTGCCAGCAGTCCCCCCTTAACGGGGGGGGGGAGCCAGTACTTC. The chain links TRBV12-3 or TRBV12-4 to TRBJ2-5, with 8 positions matching TRBD2. V gave up 5 bases and J gave up 10 bases; unmatched junction bases: 15. There are 15 residues in the CDR3.

This rearrangement joins TRBV19 to TRBJ2-7; 10 bases are a match to TRBD2. The CDR3 extends over 14 amino acids. The germline V gene has CDR1 LNHDA and CDR2 SQIVND (reference sequence). With V trimmed by 4 bases and J by 4 bases, 4 bases remained unmatched. This CDR3 is CASSTSGGDYEQYF. The DNA of the CDR3 is TGTGCCAGTAGTACTAGCGGGGGAGATTACGAGCAGTACTTC.

V gene TRBV27 combines with J gene TRBJ1-5; 7 bases fit TRBD1. From germline, CDR1 is MNHEY and CDR2 SMNVEV (reference sequence). J was trimmed by 5 bases and V by 9 bases; bases with no gene match: 13. This CDR3 has 15 amino acids. The CDR3 DNA reads as TGTGCCAGTGGGCGAACAGGGGTTACGGATCAGCCCCAGCATTTT. This codes for CASGRTGVTDQPQHF.

The CDR3 DNA sequence: TGCAGTGCCACACAGAGTAGAAACCTTAACACCGGGGAGCTGTTTTTT. Residues: CSATQSRNLNTGELFF. This rearrangement joins TRBV20-1 to TRBJ2-2, with no clear D. V was clipped by 6 bases and J by 2 bases, with 19 bases between them. The CDR3 is made up of 16 amino acids. Germline values: CDR1 DFQATT, CDR2 SNEGSKA (reference sequence).

The J gene is TRBJ2-3, the V gene TRBV7-6, with 13 bases that match TRBD2. V gave up 5 bases and J gave up 5 bases; unmatched junction bases: 7. This CDR3 comprises 16 residues. Germline V CDR1 and CDR2: SGHVS, FNYEAQ. The CDR3 region has the DNA TGTGCCAGCAGCCACTGGACTAGCGGGAGTATAGATACGCAGTATTTT. Translating gives CASSHWTSGSIDTQYF.

This clonotype appeared a few times. This chain joins TRBV6-2 or TRBV6-3 and TRBJ2-1; 7 nucleotides agree with TRBD2. V dropped 5 bases and J dropped 6; count of bases not matched to a gene: 10. CDR3 length equals 15 residues. CDR1 and CDR2 (germline): MNHEY, SVGEGT. This CDR3 reads CASSKDWGGINEQFF. CDR3 DNA sequence: TGTGCCAGCAGTAAGGACTGGGGGGGAATCAATGAGCAGTTCTTC.

This clonotype came up once. The gene calls are TRBV15 and TRBJ2-7; TRBD1 matches 8 bases. Germline CDR1 and CDR2: LNHNV and YYDKDF (reference sequence). Trimming at V came to 1 base and at J to 3 bases, leaving 8 bases not matched to a gene. The CDR3 runs to 16 residues. CDR3 residues: CATSRGRDRIIYEQYF. As DNA, the CDR3 is TGTGCCACCAGCAGAGGAAGGGACAGGATTATCTACGAGCAGTACTTC.